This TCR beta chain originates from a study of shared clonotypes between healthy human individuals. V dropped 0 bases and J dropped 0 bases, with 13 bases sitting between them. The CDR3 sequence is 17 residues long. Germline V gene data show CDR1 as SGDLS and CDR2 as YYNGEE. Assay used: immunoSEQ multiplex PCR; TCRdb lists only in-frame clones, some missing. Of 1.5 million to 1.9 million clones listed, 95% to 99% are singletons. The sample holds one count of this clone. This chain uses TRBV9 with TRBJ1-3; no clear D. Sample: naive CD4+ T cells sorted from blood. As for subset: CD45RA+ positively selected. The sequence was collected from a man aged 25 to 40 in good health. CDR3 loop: CASSVASAPDSGNTIYF. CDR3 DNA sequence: TGTGCCAGCAGCGTAGCATCTGCGCCCGACTCTGGAAACACCATATATTTT.